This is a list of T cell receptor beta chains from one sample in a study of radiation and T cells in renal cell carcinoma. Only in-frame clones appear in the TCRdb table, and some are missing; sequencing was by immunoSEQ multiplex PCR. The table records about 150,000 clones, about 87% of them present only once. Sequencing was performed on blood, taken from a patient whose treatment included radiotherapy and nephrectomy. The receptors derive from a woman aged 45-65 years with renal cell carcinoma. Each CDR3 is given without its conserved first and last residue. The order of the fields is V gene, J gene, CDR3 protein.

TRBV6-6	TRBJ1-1	ASSYEETEAF
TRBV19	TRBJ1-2	ASSNRQVSGYT
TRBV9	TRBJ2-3	ASSGSSGGAVDTQY
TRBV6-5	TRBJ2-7	ASSYSTPGTRYEQY
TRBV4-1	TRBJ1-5	ASSREGGGGNQPQH
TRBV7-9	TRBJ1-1	ASSLLSGPNTEAF
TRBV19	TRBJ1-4	ASSILGGHDRKLF
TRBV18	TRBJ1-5	ASSPSMTGGQPQH
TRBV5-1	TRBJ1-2	ASSLSAGTGYGYT
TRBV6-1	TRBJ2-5	ASSEFGGREETQY
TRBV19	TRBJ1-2	ASRTQGARNYGYT
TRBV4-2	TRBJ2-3	ASSQDRSGGAQDTQY
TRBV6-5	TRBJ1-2	ASSASGGQADT
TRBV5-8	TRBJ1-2	ASSLWTAYGYT
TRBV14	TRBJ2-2	ASSQRWPELNTGELF
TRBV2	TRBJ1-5	ASRYNQGSGSH
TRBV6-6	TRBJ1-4	ASSTHQGTNEKLF
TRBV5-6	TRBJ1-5	ASSLRRGSNQPQH
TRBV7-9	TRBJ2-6	ASSLISEGLGANVLT
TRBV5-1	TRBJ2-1	ASSLAANTDEQF
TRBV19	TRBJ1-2	ASSITHSYGYT
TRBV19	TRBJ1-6	ASTAGRLDNSPLH
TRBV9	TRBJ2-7	ASSVIDRFDEQY
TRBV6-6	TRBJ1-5	ASRTDQIKYNQPQH
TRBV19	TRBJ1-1	ASGPRNTEAF
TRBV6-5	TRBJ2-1	ASTRSSYNEQF
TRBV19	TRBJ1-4	ASSMTTVNEKLF
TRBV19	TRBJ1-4	ASSIRQSNEKLF
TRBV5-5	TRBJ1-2	ASRKVLNYGYT
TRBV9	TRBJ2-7	ASSVSEGMGEQY
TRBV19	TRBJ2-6	ASRTISSGANVLT
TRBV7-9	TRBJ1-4	ASSLGFQPGVSEKLF
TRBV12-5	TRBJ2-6	ASGLVLGRGGSGANVLT
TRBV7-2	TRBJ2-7	ASSLEVRGAATEQY
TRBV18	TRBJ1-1	ASSPTRDRGSHTEAF
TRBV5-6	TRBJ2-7	ASSLTGTSYEQY
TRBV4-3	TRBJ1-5	ASSQDWTGDQPQH
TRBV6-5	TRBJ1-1	ASRDGYMNTEAF
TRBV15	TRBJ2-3	ATSRDRLLSDTQY
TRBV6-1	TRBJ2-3	ASSSDRVDTQY
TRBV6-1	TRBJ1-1	ASSVGVNTEAF
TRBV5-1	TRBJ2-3	ASSRRGGGTDTQY
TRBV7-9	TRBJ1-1	ASSEVGDTEAF
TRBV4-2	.	ASSQNTKGTYEQY
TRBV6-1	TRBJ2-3	ASSTGGTSTDTQY
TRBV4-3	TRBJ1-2	ASSQETGPWGYT
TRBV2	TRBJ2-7	ASSRDKYEQY
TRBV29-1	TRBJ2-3	SVAPVADTQY
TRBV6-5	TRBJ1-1	ASSYSQRGGTEAF
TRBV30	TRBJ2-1	AWSVPPGLGQF
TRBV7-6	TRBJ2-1	ASSWTSDGGTSNEQF
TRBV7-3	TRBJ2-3	ASSSGTDTQY
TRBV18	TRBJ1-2	ASSPRITGSGYGYT
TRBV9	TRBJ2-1	ASSVGALLWGYEYNEQF
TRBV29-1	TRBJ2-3	SVDIAGSGTDTQY
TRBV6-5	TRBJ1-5	ASSYSRTLSNQPQH
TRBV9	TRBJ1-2	ASSTRDREGYT
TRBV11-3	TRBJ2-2	ASIQGLTGELF
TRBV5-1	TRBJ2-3	ASSLGTSGVDTQY
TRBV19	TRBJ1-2	ASSITGVEGYGYT